This TCR beta chain is drawn from a study of blood T cells in healthy people across ages. Study-wide findings and caveats: No one knew whether donors had CMV, which possibly confounded expanded clonotype changes. Researchers deemed the diversity estimates from one million T cells underestimates. The recorded TCR beta diversity per million T cells decreased in a roughly linear manner with age.

With respect to this clonotype: Antigen: not known.

Per sample, extraction of total RNA gave at least 5.5 micrograms in every case. Combining a sample-barcoded 5' primer with a J-beta primer mix, a second PCR ran for roughly 7 to 12 cycles. TCRdb re-called the 5' RACE reads with MiXCR, one entry per CDR3 protein. The table includes 270,000 or so distinct CDR3 sequences, roughly 26% detected once. J was trimmed by 4 bases and V by 6 bases; bases with no gene match: 8. The CDR3 consists of 13 residues. Germline CDR1 SQVTM, CDR2 ANQGSEA. This chain links TRBV29-1 with TRBJ1-2; 7 bases are a match to TRBD1. The sequenced material came from blood. The receptor comes from a woman aged 70 to 79 in good health. The CDR3 here is CSVDDREGYGYTF. CDR3 bases: TGCAGCGTCGATGACAGGGAAGGCTATGGCTACACCTTC.